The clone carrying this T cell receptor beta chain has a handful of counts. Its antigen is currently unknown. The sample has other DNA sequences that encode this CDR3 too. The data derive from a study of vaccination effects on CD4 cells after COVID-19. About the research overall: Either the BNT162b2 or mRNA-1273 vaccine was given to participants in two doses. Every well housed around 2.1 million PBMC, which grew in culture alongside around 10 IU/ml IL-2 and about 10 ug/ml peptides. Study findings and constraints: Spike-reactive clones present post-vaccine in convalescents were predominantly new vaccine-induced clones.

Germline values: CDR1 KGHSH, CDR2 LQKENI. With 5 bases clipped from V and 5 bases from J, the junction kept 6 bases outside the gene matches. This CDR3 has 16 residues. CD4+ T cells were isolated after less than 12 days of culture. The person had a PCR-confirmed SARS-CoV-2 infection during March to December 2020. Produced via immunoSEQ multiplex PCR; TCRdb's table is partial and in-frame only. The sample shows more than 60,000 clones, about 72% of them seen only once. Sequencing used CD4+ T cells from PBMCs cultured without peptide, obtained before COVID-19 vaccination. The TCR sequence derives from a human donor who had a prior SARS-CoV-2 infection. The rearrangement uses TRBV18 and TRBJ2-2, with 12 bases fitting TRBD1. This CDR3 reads CASSRPGQGATGELFF. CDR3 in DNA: TGTGCCAGCTCAAGGCCGGGACAGGGGGCTACCGGGGAGCTGTTTTTT.